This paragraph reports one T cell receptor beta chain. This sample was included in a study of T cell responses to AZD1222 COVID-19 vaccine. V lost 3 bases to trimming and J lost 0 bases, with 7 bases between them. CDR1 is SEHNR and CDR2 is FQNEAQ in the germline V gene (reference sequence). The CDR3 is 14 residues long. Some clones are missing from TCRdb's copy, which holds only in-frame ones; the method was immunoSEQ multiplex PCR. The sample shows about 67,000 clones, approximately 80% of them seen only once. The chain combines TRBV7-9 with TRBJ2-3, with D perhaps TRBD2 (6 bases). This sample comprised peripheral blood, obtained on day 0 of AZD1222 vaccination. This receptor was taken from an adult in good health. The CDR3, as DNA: TGTGCCAGCAGCTTCAGCGGGAGCACAGATACGCAGTATTTT. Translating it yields CASSFSGSTDTQYF.